Listed here is a single T cell receptor (beta chain). This sample stems from a study of blood T cell repertoires in COVID-19. The overall study: Acute and convalescent COVID-19 specimens originated in the United States, Italy and Spain. PBMCs, B-cell-depleted T cells, or T cells provided the cDNA or gDNA that made up the material.

The CDR3 runs 15 residues. CDR1 SGHAT and CDR2 FQNNGV come from the germline V gene. J lost 4 bases, V lost 8 bases, and 11 bases had no gene match. Original handling: Reference gene primer amplification gave estimated nucleated cell counts. Profiling relied on immunoSEQ multiplex PCR, and the TCRdb table lists in-frame clones only, not all of them. That table is the source of V, J and clone size, and D and trimming were worked out from the DNA. The data contain under 300,000 clones, about four fifths of them seen just once; the ten biggest clones take up 1.5% to 1.9%. The receptor comes from a woman aged 40 to 55 who had recovered from COVID-19. The V call is TRBV11-2, the J call TRBJ1-2; 9 bases are a match to TRBD1. Material: peripheral blood. Written as DNA, the CDR3 is TGTGCCAGCCGGGGACAGGGCTCTTCTCTCTATGGCTACACCTTC. This translates into CASRGQGSSLYGYTF.